This T cell receptor (beta chain) is drawn from a study of cytomegalovirus exposure and HLA in healthy donors. The V end lost 7 bases, the J end lost 4 bases, and 5 bases lay between the germline ends. This CDR3 comprises 10 residues. Looked up from germline, CDR1 is SQVTM and CDR2 is ANQGSEA. Study conclusions and caveats: Later analysis identified about 18,000 TCR beta sequences associated with HLA alleles, using a false discovery rate threshold of 0.05.

Worth noting for this clone: Antigen: not known.

The PCR had 60 Vbeta and 13 Jbeta primers. Libraries were prepared by immunoSEQ multiplex PCR; TCRdb keeps only in-frame clonotypes and omits some of them. The profile shows 85,000 to 130,000 clones, nearly 80% of them singletons. The rearrangement links TRBV29-1 to TRBJ2-1, with a weak D call TRBD1 (5 bases). The sequenced material came from PBMCs. This receptor was identified in a man in his sixties in good health and CMV-seropositive. CDR3: CSDRYNEQFF. CDR3 DNA sequence: TGCAGCGACAGGTACAATGAGCAGTTCTTC.